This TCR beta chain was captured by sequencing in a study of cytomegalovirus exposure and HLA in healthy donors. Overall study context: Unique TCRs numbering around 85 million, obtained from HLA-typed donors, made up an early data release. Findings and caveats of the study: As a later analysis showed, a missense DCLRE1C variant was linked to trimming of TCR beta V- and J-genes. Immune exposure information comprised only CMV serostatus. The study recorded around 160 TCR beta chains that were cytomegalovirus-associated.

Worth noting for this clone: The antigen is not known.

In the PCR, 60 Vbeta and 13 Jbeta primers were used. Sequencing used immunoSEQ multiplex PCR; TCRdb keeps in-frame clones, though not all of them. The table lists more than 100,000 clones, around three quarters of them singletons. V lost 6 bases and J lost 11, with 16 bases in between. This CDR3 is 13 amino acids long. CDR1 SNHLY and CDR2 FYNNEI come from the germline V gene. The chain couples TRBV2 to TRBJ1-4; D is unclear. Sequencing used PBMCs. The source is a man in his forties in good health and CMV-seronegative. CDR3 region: CASSALREEKLFF. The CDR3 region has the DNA TGTGCCAGCAGCGCCCTGCGAGAGGAGAAACTGTTTTTT.